These 23 T cell receptor beta chains were all obtained from the same sample, sequenced in a study of T-cell reconstitution after alpha-beta-depleted transplantation in children. The library targeted TCRbeta and was prepared with unique molecular identifiers. From the PCR reads, TCRdb called clonotypes with MiXCR, one entry per CDR3 protein. The table includes hundreds of thousands of distinct CDR3 sequences, 10% detected once. This material consisted of PBMCs, taken before TCRalphabeta/CD19-depleted stem cell transplant. The receptors were gathered from a boy in the first two years of life with acute myeloid leukemia, due to receive a stem cell transplant.

This clonotype was counted at least ten times. The rearrangement joins TRBV3-1 to TRBJ2-5; D not resolved. This CDR3 has 14 residues. V was clipped by 1 base and J by 2 bases, with 8 bases between them. The germline V gene has CDR1 LGHDT and CDR2 YNNKEL (reference sequence). CDR3 amino acids: CASSQVWDQETQYF. DNA for the CDR3: TGTGCCAGCAGCCAAGTCTGGGATCAAGAGACCCAGTACTTC.

This clonotype showed up many times. The V gene is TRBV24-1, the J gene TRBJ2-1, with no clear D. Germline CDR1 is KGHDR and CDR2 is SFDVKD. The CDR3 loop spans 15 amino acids. V was cut by 2 bases and J by 0 bases, with 7 bases left in between. The CDR3 DNA follows: TGTGCCACCAGTGATTGGTCTAGCTCCTACAATGAGCAGTTCTTC. It codes for CATSDWSSSYNEQFF.

About this clonotype: Compared with germline, one end of the junction differs, possibly owing to a read error. This chain connects TRBV7-7 to TRBJ2-5; no reliable D call. Looked up from germline, CDR1 is SSHAT and CDR2 is FNYEAQ (reference sequence). This CDR3 contains 15 residues. The CDR3 sequence is CASSFQPVGQETQYF. Written as DNA, the CDR3 is TGTGCTAGCAGCTTTCAGCCGGTCGGTCAAGAGACCCAGTACTTC.

This clonotype was counted ten times or more. The chain couples TRBV7-3 to TRBJ2-1, with 11 bases aligning to TRBD2. J gave up 3 bases and V 3 bases, and 1 base lay outside the gene matches. CDR1 and CDR2 (germline): SGHTA, FQGTGA. The CDR3 is 15 amino acids. DNA for the CDR3: TGTGCCAGCAGCTTCGGGACTAGCGGCTACAATGAGCAGTTCTTC. Translation gives CASSFGTSGYNEQFF.

This clonotype was counted only a few times. V is TRBV20-1 and J is TRBJ1-4; D not resolved. From germline, CDR1 is DFQATT and CDR2 SNEGSKA (reference sequence). There are 13 residues in the CDR3. V gave up 4 bases and J gave up 0 bases, with 6 bases separating them. CDR3 loop: CSANPATNEKLFF. The DNA for the CDR3 is TGCAGTGCTAATCCCGCAACTAATGAAAAACTGTTTTTT.

This chain links TRBV3-1 with TRBJ1-5, with D possibly being TRBD1 (6 bases). The CDR3 is 15 residues long. Germline CDR1 is LGHDT and CDR2 is YNNKEL (reference sequence). Between the trimmed V and J ends, which lost 11 bases and 1 base, there was a span of 18 bases. Here the CDR3 DNA reads TGTGCCTCCAGACATGGGGGGCGCAGCAATCAGCCCCAGCATTTT. Translating it yields CASRHGGRSNQPQHF.

This clonotype was seen repeatedly, ten times or more. V is TRBV27 and J is TRBJ2-2, with TRBD2 matching 12 bases. The germline V gene has CDR1 MNHEY and CDR2 SMNVEV (reference sequence). The V and J ends lost 2 bases and 8 bases, in that order; junction bases with no gene match: 9. The CDR3 runs 17 residues. CDR3 nucleotides: TGTGCCAGCAGTTTAATTCGCCTAGCGGGAGGGTCAGGGGAGCTGTTTTTT. It codes for CASSLIRLAGGSGELFF.

Only a few counts were recorded for this clonotype. This chain links TRBV5-1 with TRBJ2-2, with D hard to call. This CDR3 contains 16 residues. CDR1 SGHRS and CDR2 YFSETQ come from the germline V gene. The V gene lost 0 bases and the J gene lost 1 base, with 10 bases spanning the gap. CDR3 nucleotides: TGCGCCAGCAGCTTGGCCGGGTGGCGGAACACCGGGGAGCTGTTTTTT. Its translation: CASSLAGWRNTGELFF.

The rearrangement uses TRBV20-1 and TRBJ2-2, with TRBD2 identical over 7 bases. Per the germline V gene, CDR1 is DFQATT and CDR2 is SNEGSKA (reference sequence). This CDR3 is 13 amino acids long. V gave up 3 bases and J gave up 7 bases; unmatched junction bases: 5. The CDR3 DNA follows: TGCAGTGCTAGGTACCTAGCGGACGGGGAGCTGTTTTTT. Protein product: CSARYLADGELFF.

This clonotype was observed at least ten times. The rearrangement joins TRBV12-3 or TRBV12-4 to TRBJ2-5; D not resolved. The germline V and J ends were trimmed by 2 bases and 0 bases, with 13 bases remaining between them. The CDR3 spans 16 residues. The CDR3 DNA is TGTGCCAGCAGTTTATGGGGATCCCTGTACCAAGAGACCCAGTACTTC. Translation: CASSLWGSLYQETQYF.

This clonotype was found many times. V gene TRBV4-2 combines with J gene TRBJ2-7, with 8 positions matching TRBD1. V lost 0 bases, J lost 3 bases, and 10 bases stayed unmatched. The germline V gene has CDR1 LGHNA and CDR2 YNFKEQ. The CDR3 covers 17 residues. This chain's CDR3 is CASSQDLGTGYLYEQYF. As DNA, the CDR3 is TGTGCCAGCAGCCAAGATCTCGGGACAGGTTATCTCTACGAGCAGTACTTC.

For this clonotype: Just one base apart from a much larger clone, this may be a read error. The CDR3 bases are TGTGCCAGCAGCTTAGGGACTAGCCCCTACGAGCAGTACTTC. This codes for CASSLGTSPYEQYF. This chain links TRBV7-9 with TRBJ2-7; 8 bases line up with TRBD2. Trimming at V came to 1 base and at J to 2 bases, leaving 1 base not matched to a gene. Germline V lookup: CDR1 SEHNR, CDR2 FQNEAQ (reference sequence). The CDR3 extends over 14 amino acids. Looking up the rest from reference TRBV7-9 and TRBJ2-7 gives the full variable domain: DTGVSQNPRHKITKRGQNVTFRCDPISEHNRLYWYRQTLGQGPEFLTYFQNEAQLEKSRLLSDRFSAERPKGSFSTLEIQRTEQGDSAMYLCASSLGTSPYEQYFGPGTRLTVT.

The sample holds many counts of this clonotype. This sequence joins TRBV7-3 and TRBJ2-1; 7 positions agree with TRBD2. Trimming removed 5 bases from V and 7 bases from J; junction bases left unmatched: 5. CDR1 SGHTA and CDR2 FQGTGA come from the germline V gene. The CDR3 is made up of 13 amino acids. This CDR3 is CASSLGAGNEQFF. CDR3 nucleotide sequence: TGTGCCAGCAGCCTAGGAGCGGGAAATGAGCAGTTCTTC. Together with reference TRBV7-3 and TRBJ2-1, the CDR3 gives the full variable domain: GAGVSQTPSNKVTEKGKYVELRCDPISGHTALYWYRQSLGQGPEFLIYFQGTGAADDSGLPNDRFFAVRPEGSVSTLKIQRTERGDSAVYLCASSLGAGNEQFFGPGTRLTVL.

This chain joins TRBV7-2 and TRBJ1-1, with D uncertain. The CDR3 consists of 15 residues. Trimming stripped 5 bases from V and 0 bases from J, with 13 bases between. Germline values: CDR1 SGHTA, CDR2 FQGNSA. The CDR3 DNA sequence: TGTGCCAGCAGCCCACGGACGGGCATGAACACTGAAGCTTTCTTT. Amino acid sequence: CASSPRTGMNTEAFF.

This chain joins TRBV4-2 and TRBJ2-2; D is perhaps TRBD2 (5 bases). V was cut by 1 base and J by 4 bases, with 7 bases left in between. CDR3 size: 14 residues. Germline V gene data show CDR1 as LGHNA and CDR2 as YNFKEQ. The CDR3 nucleotides read TGTGCCAGCAGCCAAGTTGCGGGCACCGGGGAGCTGTTTTTT. It is translated as CASSQVAGTGELFF.

The chain couples TRBV7-9 to TRBJ1-1; D is ambiguous. The length of the CDR3 is 14 residues. Trimming pared 4 bases from V and 4 bases from J, leaving 13 bases between. Looked up from germline, CDR1 is SEHNR and CDR2 is FQNEAQ (reference sequence). The CDR3 coding sequence is TGTGCCAGCAGCTCCGAGGTTAAAGTCACTGAAGCTTTCTTT. Translated: CASSSEVKVTEAFF.

This clonotype was observed at least ten times. V is TRBV28 and J is TRBJ2-7, with D unresolved. The germline V gene has CDR1 MDHEN and CDR2 SYDVKM. The CDR3 extends over 13 amino acids. With 4 bases removed from V and 3 bases from J, the gap between germline ends came to 10 bases. The DNA of the CDR3 is TGTGCCAGCAGTTGGCACGTCAGCTACGAGCAGTACTTC. Translated, it gives CASSWHVSYEQYF.

This clonotype was observed a handful of times. The V call is TRBV28, the J call TRBJ2-7, with 12 bases aligning to TRBD2. The CDR3 is 16 residues long. CDR1 MDHEN and CDR2 SYDVKM come from the germline V gene. The V segment lost 2 bases and the J segment 0 bases; nucleotides outside the gene matches: 2. The CDR3, as DNA: TGTGCCAGCAGTTTAACTAGCGGGGGGAGCTCCTACGAGCAGTACTTC. Its translation is CASSLTSGGSSYEQYF.

The rearrangement joins TRBV29-1 to TRBJ1-3; D is ambiguous. The CDR3 totals 11 residues. V shed 6 bases and J shed 5 bases, with 8 bases lying between them. CDR1 and CDR2 (germline): SQVTM, ANQGSEA. This chain's CDR3 is CSVTRRNTIYF. CDR3 bases: TGCAGCGTAACCCGCCGAAACACCATATATTTT. Full variable domain (missing parts from reference TRBV29-1 and TRBJ1-3): SAVISQKPSRDICQRGTSLTIQCQVDSQVTMMFWYRQQPGQSLTLIATANQGSEATYESGFVIDKFPISRPNLTFSTLTVSNMSPEDSSIYLCSVTRRNTIYFGEGSWLTVV.

The sample holds many counts of this clonotype. The chain is built from TRBV24-1 and TRBJ2-1; 8 bases line up with TRBD1. After removal of 4 bases from V and 9 bases from J, the junction contained 13 bases not matched to a gene. Looked up from germline, CDR1 is KGHDR and CDR2 is SFDVKD. This CDR3 contains 16 residues. For the CDR3, the DNA is TGTGCCACCAGTGACCCCGGACAGGGCTGGAGAGGTGAGCAGTTCTTC. Protein product: CATSDPGQGWRGEQFF.

Ten or more counts support this clonotype. The rearrangement uses TRBV12-3 or TRBV12-4 and TRBJ2-5, with D hard to call. Trimming left V 5 bases short and J 0 bases short, with 10 bases between. The CDR3 runs 14 residues. CDR3 sequence: CASSPRTYQETQYF. The DNA of the CDR3 is TGTGCCAGCAGTCCCAGGACCTACCAAGAGACCCAGTACTTC.

In the case of this clonotype: A much bigger clone sits one base away, suggesting this may be a read error. V usage is TRBV7-9 and J usage is TRBJ2-5; 8 bases match TRBD1. In germline, CDR1 is SEHNR, CDR2 FQNEAQ (reference sequence). V shed 5 bases and J 6 bases; nucleotides not matched to a gene: 8. The CDR3 totals 14 residues. CDR3 DNA sequence: TGTGCCAGCAGCCGGGGACAGGCGAGAAAGACCCAGTACTTC. Translating gives CASSRGQARKTQYF. Using reference TRBV7-9 and TRBJ2-5 for the parts outside the CDR3, the full variable domain is DTGVSQNPRHKITKRGQNVTFRCDPISEHNRLYWYRQTLGQGPEFLTYFQNEAQLEKSRLLSDRFSAERPKGSFSTLEIQRTEQGDSAMYLCASSRGQARKTQYFGPGTRLLVL.

The rearrangement joins TRBV9 to TRBJ2-6; no clear D gene. The CDR3 spans 15 residues. V was trimmed by 4 bases and J by 0 bases, leaving 8 bases between them. The germline CDR1 and CDR2 sequences are SGDLS and YYNGEE. The CDR3, as DNA: TGTGCCAGCAGCCCCGTAGTCTCTGGGGCCAACGTCCTGACTTTC. Translation gives CASSPVVSGANVLTF.